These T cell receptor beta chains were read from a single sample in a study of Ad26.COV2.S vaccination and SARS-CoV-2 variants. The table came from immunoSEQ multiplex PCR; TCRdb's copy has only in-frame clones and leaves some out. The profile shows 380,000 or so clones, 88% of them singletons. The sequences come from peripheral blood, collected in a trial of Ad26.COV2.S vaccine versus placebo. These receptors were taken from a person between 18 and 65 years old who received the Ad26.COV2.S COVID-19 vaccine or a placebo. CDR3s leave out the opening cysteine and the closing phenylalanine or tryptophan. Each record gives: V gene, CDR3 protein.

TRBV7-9,ASSLSEAYNEQF
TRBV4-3,ASSPGTPNYGYT
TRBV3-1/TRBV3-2,ASSPAQSSYEQY
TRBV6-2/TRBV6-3,ASSLRAIWGYT
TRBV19,ASHTRQGASPLH
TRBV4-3,ASSRQATGQNNSPLH
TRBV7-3,ASSPLGRHSYNEQF
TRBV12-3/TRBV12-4,ASSSQGSQPQH
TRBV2,ASTQDRGRLNEQF
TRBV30,AWSDIGSVY
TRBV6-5,ASTKGSPTLNEQF
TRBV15,ATSSRTGYKQF
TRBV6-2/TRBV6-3,ASSTTESTDTQY
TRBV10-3,AISESTSSNQPQH
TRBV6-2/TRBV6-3,ASSYSRSLASDEQF
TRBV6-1,ASSEETGGGYGYT
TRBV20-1,SVGTNEKLF
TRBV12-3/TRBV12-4,ASSIRRDEQF
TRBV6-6,ASSSSWGVEAF
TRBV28,ASSLGRNQPQH
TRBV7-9,ASSNRDRDSDTEAF
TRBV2,ASSEAGLSSYNSPLH
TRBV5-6,ASSFRGPHPSYEQY
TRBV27,ASSSSSGTLNEQF